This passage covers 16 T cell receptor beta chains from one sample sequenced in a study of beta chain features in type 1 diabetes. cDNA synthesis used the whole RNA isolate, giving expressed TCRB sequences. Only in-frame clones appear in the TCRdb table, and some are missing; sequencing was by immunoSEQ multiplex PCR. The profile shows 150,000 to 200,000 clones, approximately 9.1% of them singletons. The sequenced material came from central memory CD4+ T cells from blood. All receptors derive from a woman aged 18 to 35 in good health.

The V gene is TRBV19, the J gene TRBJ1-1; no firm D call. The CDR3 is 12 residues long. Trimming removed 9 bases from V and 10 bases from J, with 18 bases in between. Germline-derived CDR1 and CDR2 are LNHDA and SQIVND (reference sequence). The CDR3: CASLFAEGRAFF. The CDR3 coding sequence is TGTGCCAGCCTTTTTGCCGAGGGAAGAGCTTTCTTT.

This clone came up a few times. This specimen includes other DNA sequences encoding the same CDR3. The CDR3 DNA is TGCAGTGCTAGACAGGGCTATGGCTACACCTTC. The encoded protein is CSARQGYGYTF. The V call is TRBV20-1, the J call TRBJ1-2; D perhaps matches TRBD1 (5 bases). V was shortened by 2 bases and J by 4 bases, with 5 bases between the two germline ends. Germline CDR1 reads DFQATT; CDR2 reads SNEGSKA (reference sequence). The length of the CDR3 is 11 residues.

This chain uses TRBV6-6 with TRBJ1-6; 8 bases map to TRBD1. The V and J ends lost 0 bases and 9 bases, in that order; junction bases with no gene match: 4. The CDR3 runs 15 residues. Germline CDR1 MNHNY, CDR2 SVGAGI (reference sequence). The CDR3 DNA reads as TGTGCCAGCAGTTACTCGGACGGGACAGGTTCACCCCTCCACTTT. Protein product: CASSYSDGTGSPLHF.

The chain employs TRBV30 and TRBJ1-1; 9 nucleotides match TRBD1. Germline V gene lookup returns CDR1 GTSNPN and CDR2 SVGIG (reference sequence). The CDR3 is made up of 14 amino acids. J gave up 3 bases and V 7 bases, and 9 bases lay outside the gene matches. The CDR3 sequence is CASYRGPGYTEAFF. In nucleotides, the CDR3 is TGTGCCTCATACAGGGGGCCGGGGTACACTGAAGCTTTCTTT.

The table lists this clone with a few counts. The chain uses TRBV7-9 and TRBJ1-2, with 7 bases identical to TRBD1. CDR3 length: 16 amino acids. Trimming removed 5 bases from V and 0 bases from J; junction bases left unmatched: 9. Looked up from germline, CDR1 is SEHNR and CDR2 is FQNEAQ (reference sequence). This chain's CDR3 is CASSPDRTPPNYGYTF. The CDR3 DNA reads TGTGCCAGCAGCCCGGACAGGACACCCCCTAACTATGGCTACACCTTC. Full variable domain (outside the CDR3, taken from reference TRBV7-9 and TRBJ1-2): DTGVSQNPRHKITKRGQNVTFRCDPISEHNRLYWYRQTLGQGPEFLTYFQNEAQLEKSRLLSDRFSAERPKGSFSTLEIQRTEQGDSAMYLCASSPDRTPPNYGYTFGSGTRLTVV.

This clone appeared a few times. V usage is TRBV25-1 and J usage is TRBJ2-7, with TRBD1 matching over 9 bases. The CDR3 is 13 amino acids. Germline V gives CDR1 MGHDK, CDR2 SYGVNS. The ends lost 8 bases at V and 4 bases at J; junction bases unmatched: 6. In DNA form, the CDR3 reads TGTGCCAGCGGAAGGACAGGGGTATACGAGCAGTACTTC. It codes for CASGRTGVYEQYF.

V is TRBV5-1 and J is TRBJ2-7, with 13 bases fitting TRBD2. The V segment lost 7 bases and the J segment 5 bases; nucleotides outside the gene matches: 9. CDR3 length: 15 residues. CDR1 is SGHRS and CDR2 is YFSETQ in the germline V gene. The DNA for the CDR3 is TGCGCCAGCTCAAATGGACTAGCGGGAGTCGACGAGCAGTACTTC. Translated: CASSNGLAGVDEQYF.

CDR3 region: CASSQSEPQGYTEAFF. The CDR3 bases are TGCGCCAGCAGTCAATCCGAGCCCCAGGGGTACACTGAAGCTTTCTTT. The rearrangement joins TRBV23-1 to TRBJ1-1; possibly TRBD1 for D (6 bases). TRBV23-1 is reported as an ORF; its role is uncertain. V was clipped by 0 bases and J by 3 bases, with 14 bases between them. The CDR3 has 16 residues.

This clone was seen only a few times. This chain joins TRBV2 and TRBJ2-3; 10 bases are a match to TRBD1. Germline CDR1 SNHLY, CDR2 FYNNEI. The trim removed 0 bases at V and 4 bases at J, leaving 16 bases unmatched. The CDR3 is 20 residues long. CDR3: CASSEARLRQGARVADTQYF. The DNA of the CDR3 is TGTGCCAGCAGTGAAGCCCGACTCCGACAGGGGGCAAGGGTGGCAGATACGCAGTATTTT.

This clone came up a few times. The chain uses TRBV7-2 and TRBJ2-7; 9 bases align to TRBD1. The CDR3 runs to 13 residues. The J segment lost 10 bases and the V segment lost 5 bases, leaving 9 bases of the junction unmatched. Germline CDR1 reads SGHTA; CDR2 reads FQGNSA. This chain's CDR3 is CASSTRDREAQYF. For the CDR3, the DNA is TGTGCCAGCAGCACCAGGGACAGGGAGGCTCAGTACTTC.

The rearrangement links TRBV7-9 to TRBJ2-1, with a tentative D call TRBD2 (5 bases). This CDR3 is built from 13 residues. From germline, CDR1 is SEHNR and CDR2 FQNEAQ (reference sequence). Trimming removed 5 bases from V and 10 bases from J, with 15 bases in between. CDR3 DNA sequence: TGTGCCAGCAGCCCAGATCGGAGGCGCGAGCAGTTCTTC. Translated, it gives CASSPDRRREQFF.

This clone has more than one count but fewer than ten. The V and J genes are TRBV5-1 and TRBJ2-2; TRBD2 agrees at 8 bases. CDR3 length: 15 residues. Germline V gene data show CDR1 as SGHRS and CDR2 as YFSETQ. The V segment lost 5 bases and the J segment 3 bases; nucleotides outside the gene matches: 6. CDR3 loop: CASSREGRDTGELFF. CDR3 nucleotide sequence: TGCGCCAGCAGTCGGGAGGGACGGGACACCGGGGAGCTGTTTTTT.

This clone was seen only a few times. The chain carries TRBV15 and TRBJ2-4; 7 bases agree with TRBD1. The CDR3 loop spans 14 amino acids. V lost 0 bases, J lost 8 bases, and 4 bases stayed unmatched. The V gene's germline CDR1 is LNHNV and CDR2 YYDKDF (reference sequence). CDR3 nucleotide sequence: TGTGCCACCAGCAGAGATCGACAGGGAGACATTCAGTACTTC. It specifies CATSRDRQGDIQYF.

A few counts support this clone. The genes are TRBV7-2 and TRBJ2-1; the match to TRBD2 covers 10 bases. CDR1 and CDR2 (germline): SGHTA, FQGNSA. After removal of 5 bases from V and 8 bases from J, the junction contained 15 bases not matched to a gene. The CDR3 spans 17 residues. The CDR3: CASSDGPSGRAEYEQFF. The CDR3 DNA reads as TGTGCCAGCAGCGATGGGCCAAGCGGGAGGGCCGAGTATGAGCAGTTCTTC.

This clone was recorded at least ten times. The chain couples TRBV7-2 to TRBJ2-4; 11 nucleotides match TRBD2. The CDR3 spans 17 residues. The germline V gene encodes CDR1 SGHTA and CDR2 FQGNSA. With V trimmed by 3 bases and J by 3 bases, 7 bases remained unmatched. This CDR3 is CASSFSGGAGGKNIQYF. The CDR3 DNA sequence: TGTGCCAGCAGCTTTAGCGGGGGGGCTGGGGGCAAAAACATTCAGTACTTC.

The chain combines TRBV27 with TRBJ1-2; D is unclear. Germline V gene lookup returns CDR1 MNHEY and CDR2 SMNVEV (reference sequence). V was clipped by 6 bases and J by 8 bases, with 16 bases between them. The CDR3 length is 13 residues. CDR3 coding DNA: TGTGCCAGCAGCCACGCTCGTAGCGAGGGCTACACCTTC. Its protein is CASSHARSEGYTF.